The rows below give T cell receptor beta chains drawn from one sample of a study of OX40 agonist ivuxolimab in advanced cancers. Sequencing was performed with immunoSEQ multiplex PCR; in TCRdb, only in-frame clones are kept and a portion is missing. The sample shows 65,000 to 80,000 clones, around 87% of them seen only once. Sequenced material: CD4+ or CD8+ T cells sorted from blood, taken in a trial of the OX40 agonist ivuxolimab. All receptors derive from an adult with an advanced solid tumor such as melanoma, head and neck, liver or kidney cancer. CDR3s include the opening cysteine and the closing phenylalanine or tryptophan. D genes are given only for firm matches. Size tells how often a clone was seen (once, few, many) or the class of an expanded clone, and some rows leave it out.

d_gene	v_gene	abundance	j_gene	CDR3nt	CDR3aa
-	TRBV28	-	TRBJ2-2	TGTGCCAGCAGGGCCAGGGGTGGCACCGGGGAGCTGTTTTTT	CASRARGGTGELFF
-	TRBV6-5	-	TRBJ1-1	TGTGCCAGTTGGTCAGGGTACACTGAAGCTTTCTTT	CASWSGYTEAFF
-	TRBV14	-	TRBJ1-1	TGTGCCAGCAGCTACGGAGGCACTGAAGCTTTCTTT	CASSYGGTEAFF
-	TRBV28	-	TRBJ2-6	TGTGCCAGCACCTCAGCGGCCAACGTCCTGACTTTC	CASTSAANVLTF
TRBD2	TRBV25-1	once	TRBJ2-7	TGTGCCAGCAGTGGACTAGCGGGGGTCTACGAGCAGTACTTC	CASSGLAGVYEQYF
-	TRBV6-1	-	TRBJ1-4	TGTGCCAGCAGTGAATCGGGGGGTAATAATGAAAAACTGTTTTTT	CASSESGGNNEKLFF
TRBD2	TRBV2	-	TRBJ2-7	TGTGCCAGCAGACTGGGACTAGCGGTAGGCGACGAGCAGTACTTC	CASRLGLAVGDEQYF
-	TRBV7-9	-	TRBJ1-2	TGTGCCAGCAGCTTGACAGGTTCCTATGGCTACACCTTC	CASSLTGSYGYTF
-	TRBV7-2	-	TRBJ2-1	TGTGCCAGCAGCTCCTCTACCTACAATGAGCAGTTCTTC	CASSSSTYNEQFF
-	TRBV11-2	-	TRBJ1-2	TGTGCCAGCAGCCCCGGAGAATATGGCTACACCTTC	CASSPGEYGYTF
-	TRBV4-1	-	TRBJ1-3	TGCGCCAGCAGCCATTCTAGGGACTCTGGAAACACCATATATTTT	CASSHSRDSGNTIYF
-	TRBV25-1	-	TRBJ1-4	TGTGCCAGCAGTGAAGGCGGCAGGTCTGATGAAAAACTGTTTTTT	CASSEGGRSDEKLFF
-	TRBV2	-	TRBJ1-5	TGTGCCAGCATCGGGAATCGGGATCAGCCCCAGCATTTT	CASIGNRDQPQHF
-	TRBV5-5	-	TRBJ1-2	TGTGCCAGCAGCTATCTACAGGGATCGGTAGGCTACACCTTC	CASSYLQGSVGYTF
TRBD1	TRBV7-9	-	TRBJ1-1	TGTGCCAGCAGCCAAGACAGGGTAGAGGTCACTGAAGCTTTCTTT	CASSQDRVEVTEAFF
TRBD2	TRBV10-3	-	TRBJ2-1	TGTGCCCATACCCCGGGCGCGGGAGGCTCGGATGAGCAGTTCTTC	CAHTPGAGGSDEQFF
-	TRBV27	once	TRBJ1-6	TGTGCCAGCAGTTTTGCCAGAGAAGGTATCTCACCCCTCCACTTT	CASSFAREGISPLHF
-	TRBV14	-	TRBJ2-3	TGTGCCAGCAGCCAAGATCAAGGGGGAGGGAGACGAAGCACAGATACGCAGTATTTT	CASSQDQGGGRRSTDTQYF
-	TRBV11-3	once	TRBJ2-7	TGTGCCAGCAGCTTTGGGCCGTCCTCCTACGAGCAGTACTTC	CASSFGPSSYEQYF
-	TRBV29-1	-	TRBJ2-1	TGCAGCGTAATCCGATTATTAGGCAATGAGCAGTTCTTC	CSVIRLLGNEQFF
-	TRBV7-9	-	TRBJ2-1	TGTGCCAGCAGCGTCGGTGGGTGGGCTAGCTCCTACAATGAGCAGTTCTTC	CASSVGGWASSYNEQFF
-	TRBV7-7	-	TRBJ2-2	TGTGCCAGCAGCTTATCCCCCCCTCCCAACACCGGGGAGCTGTTTTTT	CASSLSPPPNTGELFF
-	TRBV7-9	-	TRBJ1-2	TGTGCCAGCGGACAGAACTATGGCTACACCTTC	CASGQNYGYTF
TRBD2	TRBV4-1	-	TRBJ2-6	TGCGCCAGCAGCCAAGAGGGGGGGGGCTCTGGGGCCAACGTCCTGACTTTC	CASSQEGGGSGANVLTF
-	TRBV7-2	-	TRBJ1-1	TGTGCCAGCAGCTTGGGACGGTTTCCAGGAGAAGCTTTCTTT	CASSLGRFPGEAFF
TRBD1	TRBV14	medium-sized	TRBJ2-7	TGTGCCAGCAGTCAGGGGGCAAGAGAGCAGTACTTC	CASSQGAREQYF
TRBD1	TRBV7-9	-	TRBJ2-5	TGTGCCAGCAACCCACAGGGGGTAGAGACCCAGTACTTC	CASNPQGVETQYF
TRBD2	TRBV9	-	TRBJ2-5	TGTGCCAGCAGCGTAGGGACTAGCGGGACGGCGGTGCAAGAGACCCAGTACTTC	CASSVGTSGTAVQETQYF
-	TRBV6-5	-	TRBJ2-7	TGTGCCAGCAGGACAACGAGAGACGAGCAGTACTTC	CASRTTRDEQYF
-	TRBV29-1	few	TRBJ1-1	TGCAGCGTTGCCCGCATGAACACTGAAGCTTTCTTT	CSVARMNTEAFF
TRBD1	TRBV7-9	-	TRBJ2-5	TGTGCCAGCAGCCCGCCCGGGACAGTGCAAGAGACCCAGTACTTC	CASSPPGTVQETQYF
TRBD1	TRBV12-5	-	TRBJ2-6	TGTGCTAGTGGTTTGGTACAAGGTCTGGGGACAGGGGGATCCGGGGCCAACGTCCTGACTTTC	CASGLVQGLGTGGSGANVLTF